This entry is about one T cell receptor (beta chain). Only one count was recorded for this clone. Its antigen has not been determined. No base quality values were provided; no much bigger clone lies one nucleotide off. Additional DNA sequences in this sample encode the identical CDR3. The sample's time point label, decoded: blood 4 weeks post-SBRT, at nephrectomy. Explained via the paper, the treatment or condition label denotes: 15 Gy SBRT to primary tumor, nephrectomy 4 weeks later. The samples were obtained from a clinical trial, where primary renal cell carcinomas were treated with 15 Gy stereotactic body radiation therapy and then removed by nephrectomy 4 weeks afterward. To follow tumor-enriched clonotypes, serial peripheral blood was collected from radiation-treated patients at baseline and at 2 weeks and 4 weeks after SBRT. Every patient's renal cell carcinoma showed clear cell pathology. The QIAamp DNA Blood Mini Kit (Qiagen) was used to prepare genomic DNA for TCR sequencing. The analyses included just those samples that passed every quality control check.

This sample was taken from a study of radiation and T cells in renal cell carcinoma (TCRdb year 2020). About the study as a whole: In total, 53 samples underwent TCR beta sequencing: approximately 26 tumors plus 27 peripheral blood samples. The last blood draw occurred 4 weeks after radiation, at the same time as nephrectomy. Across all 50 or so samples, several million unique CDR3 nucleotide sequences encoding roughly 2.7 million unique CDR3 amino acid sequences were identified. General conclusions and limits of the study: Because the trial had a single-armed design, the trial could not examine how radiation dose or scheduling affected the TCR repertoire. Top tumor clonotypes rose in blood from baseline to 2 weeks post-radiation, then contracted by 4 weeks, suggesting transient expansion of tumor-resident clones. Changes in the blood repertoire were not tracked past 4 weeks after treatment. No pretreatment tumor biopsies were available, so the baseline intratumoral presence of clonotypes could not be determined.

The immunoSEQ kit was used, according to the manufacturer's recommendations, to generate TCR beta libraries from genomic DNA. To prepare libraries, a first multiplex PCR with proprietary primers was run, followed by a second PCR that added unique barcodes, and a bead cleanup was done after each round. A kit-provided positive control reaction and a negative control reaction were included in every sample batch. The final libraries were assessed on an Agilent 4200 TapeStation D1000 ScreenTape, pooled by volume, and quantified by qPCR. An Illumina NextSeq500 fitted with a MidOutput 150-cycle cartridge performed the sequencing, running 156 Read1 cycles and 15 Index1 cycles with the kit's custom primers. The pooled library was loaded at 1.0 pM with about 20% PhiX control spiked in. In the paper's pipeline: Vendor-processed data were analyzed in R, and a clonotype was defined as all T cells sharing the same CDR3 nucleotide sequence. For clone abundance analyses, frequencies were normalized to the 10,000 most abundant clones in each sample. Before analysis, public T cell clones were removed, and these numbered fewer than five per sample on average. An abundance difference of at least 32-fold between compartments was the criterion for calling clonotypes tumor-enriched or baseline blood-enriched. Clonotypes expanded or contracted between blood time points were identified with a beta-binomial differential abundance model. The Baroni-Urbani and Buser coefficient was used to measure tumor-blood repertoire similarity, and groups were compared with two-tailed Wilcoxon tests in R. TCRdb stores this immuneACCESS table with in-frame sequences only. Part of the clones is absent; in the studies checked, under half of the shortfall reflects unresolved V genes, and no reason is known for the rest. Clone size and V and J calls were adopted from that table, with D and trimming inferred from the DNA. Present in this sample are 60,000 or so clones, around 80% of which were seen just once. 6% to 7% of the sample is held by the ten biggest clonotypes.

The sequenced sample was blood, obtained from a patient whose treatment included radiotherapy and nephrectomy. This clonotype originated in a man in his sixties with renal cell carcinoma.

The DNA reads TGTGCCAGCAGCAGGGAGAGCACCGGGGAGCTGTTTTTT. Translated, this is CASSRESTGELFF. Recombination connected TRBV25-1 to TRBJ2-2; the D call is possibly TRBD1 or TRBD2, each sharing 5 bases. Sequences MGHDK (CDR1) and SYGVNS (CDR2) are obtained from the germline V gene. V and J are truncated by 6 bases and 4 bases respectively, leaving an intervening sequence of 9 bases. Taken from cysteine to phenylalanine, the CDR3 has 13 residues. Of the read, only the CDR3 DNA is kept; its 39 bases are in frame from base 1.